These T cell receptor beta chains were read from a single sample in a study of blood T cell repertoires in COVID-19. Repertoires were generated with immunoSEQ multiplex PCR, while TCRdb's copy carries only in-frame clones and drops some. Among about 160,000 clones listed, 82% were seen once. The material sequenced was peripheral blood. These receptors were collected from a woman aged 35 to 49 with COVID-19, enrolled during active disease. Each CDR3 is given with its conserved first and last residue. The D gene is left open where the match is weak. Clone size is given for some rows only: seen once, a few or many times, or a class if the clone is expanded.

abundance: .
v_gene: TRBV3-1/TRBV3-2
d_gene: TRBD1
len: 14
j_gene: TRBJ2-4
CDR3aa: CASRNRGAKNIQYF
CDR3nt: TGTGCCAGCAGGAACAGGGGAGCCAAAAACATTCAGTACTTC

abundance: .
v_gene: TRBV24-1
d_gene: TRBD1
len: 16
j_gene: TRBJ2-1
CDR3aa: CATSDSGQANLNEQFF
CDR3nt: TGTGCCACCAGTGATTCGGGACAGGCCAACCTCAATGAGCAGTTCTTC

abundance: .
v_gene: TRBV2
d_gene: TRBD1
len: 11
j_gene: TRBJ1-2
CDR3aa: CATLTGLGYTF
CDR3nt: TGTGCCACTCTGACAGGGTTGGGCTACACCTTC

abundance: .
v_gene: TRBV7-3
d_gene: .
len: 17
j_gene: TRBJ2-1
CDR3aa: CASSLTPSGGLYNEQFF
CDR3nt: TGTGCCAGCAGCTTAACACCCTCCGGGGGTCTCTACAATGAGCAGTTCTTC

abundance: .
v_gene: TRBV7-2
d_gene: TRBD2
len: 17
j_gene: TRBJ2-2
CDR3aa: CASRLKRGETNTGELFF
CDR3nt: TGTGCCAGCAGATTAAAACGGGGGGAGACGAACACCGGGGAGCTGTTTTTT

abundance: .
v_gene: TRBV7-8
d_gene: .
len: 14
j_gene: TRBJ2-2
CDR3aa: CASSLGVLTGELFF
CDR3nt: TGTGCCAGCAGCTTAGGAGTTCTAACCGGGGAGCTGTTTTTT

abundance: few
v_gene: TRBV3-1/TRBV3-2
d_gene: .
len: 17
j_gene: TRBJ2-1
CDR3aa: CASSQDWGETSGNEQFF
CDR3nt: TGTGCCAGCAGCCAAGATTGGGGTGAGACTAGTGGTAATGAGCAGTTCTTC

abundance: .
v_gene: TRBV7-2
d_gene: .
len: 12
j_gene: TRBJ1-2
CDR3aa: CASRGQIYGYTF
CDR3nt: TGTGCCAGCCGCGGACAGATCTATGGCTACACCTTC

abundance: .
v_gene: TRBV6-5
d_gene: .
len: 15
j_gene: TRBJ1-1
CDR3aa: CASSYSLRGNDEAFF
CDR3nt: TGTGCCAGCAGTTACTCTTTACGGGGAAACGATGAAGCTTTCTTT

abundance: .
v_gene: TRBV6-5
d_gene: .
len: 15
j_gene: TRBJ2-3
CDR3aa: CASSSTGFSTDTQYF
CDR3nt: TGTGCCAGCAGCTCTACAGGGTTTAGCACAGATACGCAGTATTTT

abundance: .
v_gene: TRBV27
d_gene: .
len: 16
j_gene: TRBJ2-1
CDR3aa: CASSPTRPYSGNEQFF
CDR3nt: TGTGCCAGCAGTCCGACTCGACCCTACTCCGGGAATGAGCAGTTCTTC

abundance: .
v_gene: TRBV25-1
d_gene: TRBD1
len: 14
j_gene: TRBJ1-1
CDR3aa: CASTSTGTETEAFF
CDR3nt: TGTGCCAGTACGAGCACCGGGACAGAGACTGAAGCTTTCTTT

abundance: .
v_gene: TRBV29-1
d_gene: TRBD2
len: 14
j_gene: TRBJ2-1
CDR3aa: CSVEVLAGGDEQFF
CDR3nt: TGCAGCGTTGAAGTCCTAGCGGGTGGGGATGAGCAGTTCTTC

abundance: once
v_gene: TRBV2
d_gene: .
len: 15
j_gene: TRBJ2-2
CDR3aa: CASSAGLRAAGELFF
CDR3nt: TGTGCCAGCAGCGCAGGGTTAAGAGCTGCCGGGGAGCTGTTTTTT

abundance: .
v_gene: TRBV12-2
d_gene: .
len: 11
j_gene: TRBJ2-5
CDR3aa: CASRRQETQYF
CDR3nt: TGTGCAAGTCGCCGGCAAGAGACCCAGTACTTC

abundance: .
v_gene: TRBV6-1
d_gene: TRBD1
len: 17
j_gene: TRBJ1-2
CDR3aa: CASSEVGGQGVRYGYTF
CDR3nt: TGTGCCAGCAGTGAAGTAGGTGGACAGGGTGTAAGGTATGGCTACACCTTC

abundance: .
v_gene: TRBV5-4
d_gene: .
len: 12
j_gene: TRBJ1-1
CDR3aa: CASSLDGTEAFF
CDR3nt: TGTGCCAGCAGCCTGGACGGTACTGAAGCTTTCTTT

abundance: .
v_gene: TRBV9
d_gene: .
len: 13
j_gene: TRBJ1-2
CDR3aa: CASSVGQRNGYTF
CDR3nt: TGTGCCAGCAGCGTAGGACAGCGAAATGGCTACACCTTC

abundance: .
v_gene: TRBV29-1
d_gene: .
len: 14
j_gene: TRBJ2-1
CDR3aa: CSVEGTPVYNEQFF
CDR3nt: TGCAGCGTTGAAGGGACACCCGTCTACAATGAGCAGTTCTTC

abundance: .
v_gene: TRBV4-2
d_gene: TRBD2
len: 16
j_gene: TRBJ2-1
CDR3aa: CASSQDSRGSYNEQFF
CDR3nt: TGTGCCAGCAGCCAAGACTCGCGGGGGTCCTACAATGAGCAGTTCTTC

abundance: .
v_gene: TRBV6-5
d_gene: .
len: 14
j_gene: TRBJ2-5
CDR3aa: CASRLSRGLETQYF
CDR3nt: TGTGCCAGCAGACTGTCCAGGGGTCTCGAGACCCAGTACTTC

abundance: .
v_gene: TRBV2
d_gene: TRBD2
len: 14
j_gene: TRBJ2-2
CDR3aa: CASTGTSPTGELFF
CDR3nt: TGTGCCAGCACCGGGACTAGCCCCACCGGGGAGCTGTTTTTT

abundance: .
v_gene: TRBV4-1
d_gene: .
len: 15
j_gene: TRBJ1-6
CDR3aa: CASRSRSLGGSPLHF
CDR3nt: TGCGCCAGCAGGAGCCGAAGTTTGGGAGGTTCACCCCTCCACTTT

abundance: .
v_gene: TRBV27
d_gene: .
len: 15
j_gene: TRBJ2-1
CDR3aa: CASRSQDSGYNEQFF
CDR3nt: TGTGCCAGCAGATCTCAGGACAGCGGTTACAATGAGCAGTTCTTC

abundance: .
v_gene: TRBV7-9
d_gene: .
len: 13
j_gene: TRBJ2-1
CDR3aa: CASSPIKSNEQFF
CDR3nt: TGTGCCAGCAGCCCGATCAAGAGCAATGAGCAGTTCTTC

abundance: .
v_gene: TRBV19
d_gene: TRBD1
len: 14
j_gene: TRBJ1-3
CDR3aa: CASSMQGAGNTIYF
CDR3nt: TGTGCCAGTAGTATGCAGGGGGCTGGAAACACCATATATTTT

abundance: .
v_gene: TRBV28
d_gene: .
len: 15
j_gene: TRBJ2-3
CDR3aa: CATRGEDRASDTQYF
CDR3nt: TGTGCCACCCGGGGGGAGGACAGAGCATCAGATACGCAGTATTTT

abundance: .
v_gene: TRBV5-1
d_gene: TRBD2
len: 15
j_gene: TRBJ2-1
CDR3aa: CASSVTSGTYNEQFF
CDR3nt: TGCGCCAGCAGCGTTACTAGCGGGACCTACAATGAGCAGTTCTTC

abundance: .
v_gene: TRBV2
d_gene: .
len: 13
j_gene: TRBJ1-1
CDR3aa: CASPVNLNTEAFF
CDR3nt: TGTGCCAGCCCAGTAAATTTGAACACTGAAGCTTTCTTT

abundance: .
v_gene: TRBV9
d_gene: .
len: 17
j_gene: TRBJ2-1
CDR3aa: CASSVELEVSSYNEQFF
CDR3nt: TGTGCCAGCAGCGTAGAATTGGAGGTTAGTAGCTACAATGAGCAGTTCTTC

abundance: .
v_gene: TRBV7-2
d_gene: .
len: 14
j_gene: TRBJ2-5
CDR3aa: CASSLGGGIKTQYF
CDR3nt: TGTGCCAGCAGCTTAGGTGGCGGGATCAAGACCCAGTACTTC

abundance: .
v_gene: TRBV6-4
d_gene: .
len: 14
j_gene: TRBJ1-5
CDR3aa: CASSDSYSNQPQHF
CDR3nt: TGTGCCAGCAGTGACTCTTATAGCAATCAGCCCCAGCATTTT

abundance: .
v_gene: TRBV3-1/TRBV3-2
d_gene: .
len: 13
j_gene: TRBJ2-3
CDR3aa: CASSLSNTDTQYF
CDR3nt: TGTGCCAGCAGCTTATCTAACACAGATACGCAGTATTTT

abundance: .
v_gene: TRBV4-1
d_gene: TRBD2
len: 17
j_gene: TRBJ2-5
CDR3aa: CASSRLERDRGLAGPNF
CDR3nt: TGCGCCAGCAGCCGCCTAGAACGGGACAGGGGACTAGCGGGGCCTAACTTC

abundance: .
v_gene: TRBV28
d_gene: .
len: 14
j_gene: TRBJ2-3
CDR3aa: CASSLGGNADTQYF
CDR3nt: TGTGCCAGCAGTTTAGGAGGGAATGCAGATACGCAGTATTTT

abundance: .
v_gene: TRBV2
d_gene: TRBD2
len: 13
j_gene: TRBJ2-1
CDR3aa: CASSTSGGSEQFF
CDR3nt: TGTGCCAGCAGTACTAGCGGGGGGAGTGAGCAGTTCTTC

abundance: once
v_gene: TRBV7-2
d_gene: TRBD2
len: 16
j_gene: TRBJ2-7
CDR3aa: CASSFEGTSGRYEQYF
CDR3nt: TGTGCCAGCAGCTTCGAAGGGACTAGCGGGAGGTACGAGCAGTACTTC

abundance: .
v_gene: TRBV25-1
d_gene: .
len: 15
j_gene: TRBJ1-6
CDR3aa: CASSRREAYNSPLHF
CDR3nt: TGTGCCAGCAGTAGGAGGGAGGCCTATAATTCACCCCTCCACTTT

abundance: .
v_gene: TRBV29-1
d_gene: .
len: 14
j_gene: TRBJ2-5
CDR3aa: CSVEGGIVQETQYF
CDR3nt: TGCAGCGTTGAAGGCGGGATCGTACAAGAGACCCAGTACTTC

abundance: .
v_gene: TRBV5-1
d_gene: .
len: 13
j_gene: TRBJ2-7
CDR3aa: CASSLGTHYEQYF
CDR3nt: TGCGCCAGCAGCTTGGGTACACACTACGAGCAGTACTTC

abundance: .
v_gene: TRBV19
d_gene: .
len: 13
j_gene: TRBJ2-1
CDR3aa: CASTRSSYNEQFF
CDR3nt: TGTGCCAGTACGAGGAGCTCCTACAATGAGCAGTTCTTC

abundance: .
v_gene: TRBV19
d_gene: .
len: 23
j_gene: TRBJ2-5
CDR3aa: CASKVTGRGGSRGEYTEGETQYF
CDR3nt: TGTGCCAGTAAAGTCACAGGGCGAGGAGGATCCCGGGGGGAGTATACGGAGGGGGAGACCCAGTACTTC

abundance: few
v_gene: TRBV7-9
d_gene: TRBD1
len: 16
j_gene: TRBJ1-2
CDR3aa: CASSLGVGQGVGGYTF
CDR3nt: TGTGCCAGCAGCTTAGGGGTCGGGCAGGGGGTCGGTGGCTACACCTTC

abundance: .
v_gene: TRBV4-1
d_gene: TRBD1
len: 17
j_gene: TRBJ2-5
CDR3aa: CASSQAKGQGVRETQYF
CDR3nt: TGCGCCAGCAGCCAAGCCAAGGGACAGGGAGTTCGTGAGACCCAGTACTTC

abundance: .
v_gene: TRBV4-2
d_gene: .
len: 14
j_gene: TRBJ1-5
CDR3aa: CASSPSVSNQPQHF
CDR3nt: TGTGCCAGCAGCCCCTCAGTCAGCAATCAGCCCCAGCATTTT

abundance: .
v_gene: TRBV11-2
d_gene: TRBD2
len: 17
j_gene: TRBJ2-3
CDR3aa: CASSSGLAGYSTDTQYF
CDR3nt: TGTGCCAGCAGCTCGGGACTAGCGGGCTATAGCACAGATACGCAGTATTTT

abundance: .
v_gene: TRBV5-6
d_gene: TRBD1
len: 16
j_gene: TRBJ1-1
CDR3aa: CASSLYGTGDGTEAFF
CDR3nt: TGTGCCAGCAGCTTGTACGGGACAGGGGATGGGACTGAAGCTTTCTTT

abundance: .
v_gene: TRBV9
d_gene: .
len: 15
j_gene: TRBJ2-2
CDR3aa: CASTLATSNTGELFF
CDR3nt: TGTGCCAGCACTTTAGCCACATCGAACACCGGGGAGCTGTTTTTT